This T cell receptor beta chain was sequenced for a study of T cell responses to AZD1222 COVID-19 vaccine. In the case of this clone: Its cognate antigen is unknown.

Per germline, CDR1 SGHNT and CDR2 YENEEA. This CDR3 comprises 13 residues. Trimming took 1 base from V and 9 from J, leaving 10 bases between them. The assay was immunoSEQ multiplex PCR, and TCRdb's table has in-frame clones only and misses some. The sample shows some 99,000 clones, about 88% of them seen only once. General observations from the study: Spike-specific TCR breadth and depth rose after two AZD1222 doses. The donors showed a predominance of white British ancestry and of females, with possible underestimation of clonal diversity. Variant regions that are unmutated are reportedly the target of nearly half of spike-specific TCRs.

V usage is TRBV11-3 and J usage is TRBJ2-1; D not certain. Here the sequenced sample was peripheral blood, taken on day 0 of AZD1222 vaccination. The receptor was derived from an adult in good health. The CDR3 nucleotides read TGTGCCAGCAGCTTAGGTGGGCGCCCTGAGCAGTTCTTC. This encodes CASSLGGRPEQFF.